The clone carrying this T cell receptor beta chain was detected only once. Clones were sequenced by immunoSEQ multiplex PCR, and TCRdb holds only the in-frame ones, with some missing. The table lists around 150,000 clones, roughly 94% of them singletons. The data are from a study of control samples from healthy donors and cancer patients. Unmatched junction bases numbered 10, after V lost 2 bases and J lost 9 bases. The CDR3 covers 16 residues. Germline CDR1 reads LGHDT; CDR2 reads YNNKEL (reference sequence). This clonotype originated in a man aged 55 to 69 with colorectal cancer. The chain is built from TRBV3-1 (or the pseudogene TRBV3-2) and TRBJ1-4; 9 bases fit TRBD1. Sequences were obtained from PBMCs. This chain's CDR3 is CASSQLTGGGRKKLFF. In DNA, the CDR3 is TGTGCCAGCAGCCAACTGACAGGGGGTGGTCGGAAAAAACTGTTTTTT.